This record concerns one T cell receptor (beta chain) sequence. The target antigen is unknown. Deletions cut 2 bases from V and 2 bases from J, with 10 bases between. The germline gives CDR1 SGHRS, CDR2 YFSETQ. This CDR3 comprises 14 residues. The data stem from a study of cytotoxic CD8 clonotypes in ibrutinib-treated CLL. Across the study: A median approximately 12 months of treatment, range 6 to 36, preceded the collection of response samples.

Study results and limitations: Public clonotypes, rarely seen, contracted or held steady on treatment.

Depths of 1 in 200,000 to 1 in 1 million T cells were the sequencing target. Libraries were prepared by immunoSEQ multiplex PCR; TCRdb keeps only in-frame clonotypes and omits some of them. Of 300,000 to 350,000 clones in the sample, 80% were seen once. The sequence derives from a human donor with chronic lymphocytic leukemia. The chain links TRBV5-1 to TRBJ2-5; D is unclear. The material sequenced was PBMCs, taken before ibrutinib treatment. The CDR3 DNA reads TGCGCCAGCAGCTTAAGTTGGCAGCAAGAGACCCAGTACTTC. Translation: CASSLSWQQETQYF.